These 32 T cell receptor beta chains originate from one sample sequenced in a study. TCRdb used MiXCR to reprocess the 5' RACE reads, holding one entry per CDR3 protein. The sample carries about 50,000 distinct CDR3 sequences, roughly 18% recorded once. Sequenced material: naive CD4+ T cells sorted from blood. The subset was: naive CD4+ T cells, CD4+CD45RA+CD25-. These receptors originate from a female donor with breast cancer.

This clonotype was picked up a small number of times. This chain uses TRBV20-1 with TRBJ2-5; no clear D gene. The V end was cut by 3 bases, the J end by 1 base, with 15 bases between. CDR3 size: 15 residues. Germline CDR1 is DFQATT and CDR2 is SNEGSKA (reference sequence). CDR3 nucleotide sequence: TGCAGTGCTAGTCTCGCACGGGCTACCCAAGAGACCCAGTACTTC. Protein sequence: CSASLARATQETQYF.

Details on this clonotype: In this CDR3 the conserved last residue, phenylalanine or tryptophan, is missing, so a read error is likely. The rearrangement links TRBV7-9 to TRBJ2-7, with D uncertain. The CDR3 consists of 15 residues. CDR1 SEHNR and CDR2 FQNEAQ come from the germline V gene (reference sequence). Trimming cost V 0 bases and J 2 bases, with 11 bases left between them. CDR3 protein: CASSLAGDPAYEQYL. As DNA, the CDR3 is TGTGCCAGCAGCTTAGCTGGAGATCCAGCCTACGAGCAGTACCTC.

This clonotype was seen at least ten times. V is TRBV20-1 and J is TRBJ1-1; D not certain. The ends were cut back, 3 bases at V and 2 bases at J, with 13 bases in the middle. This CDR3 has 14 residues. The germline gives CDR1 DFQATT, CDR2 SNEGSKA (reference sequence). CDR3 DNA: TGCAGTGCTAGTAAATATGTGGCCAACACTGAAGCTTTCTTT. Its translation: CSASKYVANTEAFF.

This clonotype showed up just a few times. V and J are TRBV20-1 and TRBJ1-3, with D uncertain. Germline CDR1 is DFQATT and CDR2 is SNEGSKA (reference sequence). This CDR3 spans 13 amino acids. V dropped 5 bases and J dropped 4 bases, with 12 bases sitting between them. The CDR3 DNA reads TGCAGTGCTGTGTCGTCAGCCGGAAACACCATATATTTT. It translates to CSAVSSAGNTIYF.

In DNA, the CDR3 is TGTGCCAGCAGCCCTAGCCTCGGGGAGCAGTACTTC. Translated: CASSPSLGEQYF. The rearrangement links TRBV7-2 to TRBJ2-7; D may be TRBD2 (5 bases). Per germline, CDR1 SGHTA and CDR2 FQGNSA. The CDR3 consists of 12 residues. V lost 5 bases, J lost 7 bases, and 12 bases lay in between.

The chain combines TRBV20-1 with TRBJ2-1; D not certain. The CDR3 is 12 amino acids. The germline V gene encodes CDR1 DFQATT and CDR2 SNEGSKA (reference sequence). V lost 6 bases to trimming and J lost 8 bases, with 14 bases between them. CDR3 protein: CSASESIHEQFF. The CDR3 region has the DNA TGCAGTGCCTCCGAATCAATACATGAGCAGTTCTTC.

Many counts were recorded for this clonotype. The chain couples TRBV6-6 to TRBJ1-3; D remains ambiguous. The germline gives CDR1 MNHNY, CDR2 SVGAGI (reference sequence). Deletions cut 0 bases from V and 10 bases from J, with 13 bases between. The CDR3 loop spans 14 amino acids. The CDR3 region has the DNA TGTGCCAGCAGTTACTCTGCGGTCGGGGAAACCATATATTTT. Translated, it gives CASSYSAVGETIYF.

The rearrangement joins TRBV20-1 to TRBJ1-4; D not resolved. The CDR3 totals 15 residues. In germline, CDR1 is DFQATT, CDR2 SNEGSKA (reference sequence). V was pared by 2 bases and J by 0 bases, with 10 bases between. Here the CDR3 reads CSARTSSPTNEKLFF. CDR3 DNA sequence: TGCAGTGCTAGAACTTCCAGTCCAACTAATGAAAAACTGTTTTTT.

The chain couples TRBV20-1 to TRBJ2-3, with D possibly being TRBD2 (5 bases). Between the trimmed V and J ends, which lost 6 bases and 8 bases, there was a span of 24 bases. The V gene's germline CDR1 is DFQATT and CDR2 SNEGSKA (reference sequence). The CDR3 length is 15 residues. CDR3 nucleotides: TGCAGTGCATTGGCGGGCTCGTTATGGCCGGCTACGCAGTATTTT. This translates into CSALAGSLWPATQYF.

This clonotype was seen a handful of times. The J gene is TRBJ2-6, the V gene TRBV21-1. TRBV21-1 has pseudogene status. The CDR3 is 13 amino acids. CDR3 DNA sequence: TGTGGAGCAAGGAGCTCTGGGGCCAACGTCCTGACTTTC. Its protein is CGARSSGANVLTF.

CDR3 sequence: CASSLSAGNNEQFF. In DNA form, the CDR3 reads TGTGCCAGCAGCTTAAGTGCAGGAAACAATGAGCAGTTCTTC. The rearrangement links TRBV7-2 to TRBJ2-1, with no clear D. V was shortened by 2 bases and J by 5 bases, with 10 bases between the two germline ends. Germline CDR1 and CDR2: SGHTA and FQGNSA. The length of the CDR3 is 14 residues.

This clonotype was observed many times. An end of the junction differs from the germline gene, which may be a read error. This chain links TRBV20-1 with TRBJ1-2; D gene ambiguous. Germline V lookup: CDR1 DFQATT, CDR2 SNEGSKA (reference sequence). This CDR3 is 12 amino acids long. The chain's CDR3 is CSDRDLGYGYTF. CDR3 bases: TGCAGTGATAGAGACCTGGGATATGGCTACACCTTC.

Only a few counts were recorded for this clonotype. The rearrangement links TRBV5-6 to TRBJ2-1; D is perhaps TRBD2 (5 bases). Germline-derived CDR1 and CDR2 are SGHDT and YYEEEE. Trimming left V 3 bases short and J 7 bases short, with 8 bases between. The CDR3 has 12 amino acids. CDR3 DNA: TGTGCCAGCAGCTCCTGGGAGAATGAGCAGTTCTTC. Its protein product is CASSSWENEQFF.

J is TRBJ2-5 and V is TRBV20-1; D unclear. The CDR3 sequence is 11 residues long. Per the germline V gene, CDR1 is DFQATT and CDR2 is SNEGSKA (reference sequence). V lost 5 bases, J lost 0 bases, and 4 bases lay in between. This chain's CDR3 is CSAWDQETQYF. Here the CDR3 DNA reads TGCAGTGCTTGGGACCAAGAGACCCAGTACTTC.

This clonotype occurred many times. The chain has TRBV28 and TRBJ1-1; D not certain. Germline loops: CDR1 MDHEN, CDR2 SYDVKM. V was cut by 5 bases and J by 11 bases, with 15 bases left in between. The CDR3 spans 12 residues. The CDR3 sequence: CASSASTEAAFF. Written as DNA, the CDR3 is TGTGCCAGCAGTGCCTCGACGGAGGCCGCTTTCTTT. Filled out from reference TRBV28 and TRBJ1-1, the complete variable domain reads DVKVTQSSRYLVKRTGEKVFLECVQDMDHENMFWYRQDPGLGLRLIYFSYDVKMKEKGDIPEGYSVSREKKERFSLILESASTNQTSMYLCASSASTEAAFFGQGTRLTVV.

V usage is TRBV5-1 and J usage is TRBJ2-7; 8 bases are shared with TRBD1. The CDR3 contains 14 residues. Germline trimming cut 5 bases from V and 2 bases from J; bases unmatched to any gene: 6. Germline assignment: CDR1 SGHRS and CDR2 YFSETQ. As DNA, the CDR3 is TGCGCCAGCAGGCCGGGACAGGCAACCTACGAGCAGTACTTC. Encoded protein: CASRPGQATYEQYF. Looking up the rest from reference TRBV5-1 and TRBJ2-7 gives the full variable domain: KAGVTQTPRYLIKTRGQQVTLSCSPISGHRSVSWYQQTPGQGLQFLFEYFSETQRNKGNFPGRFSGRQFSNSRSEMNVSTLELGDSALYLCASRPGQATYEQYFGPGTRLTVT.

Only a few counts were recorded for this clonotype. V usage is TRBV9 and J usage is TRBJ1-3; D call uncertain. This CDR3 is built from 18 residues. Germline V gene sequence: CDR1 SGDLS, CDR2 YYNGEE. V lost 1 base and J 1 base, leaving 18 bases between the germline ends. CDR3 sequence: CASSVHGSPLLSGNTIYF. CDR3 nucleotides: TGTGCCAGCAGCGTACATGGCAGTCCCCTCTTGTCTGGAAACACCATATATTTT.

This clonotype has a handful of counts. The chain couples TRBV6-5 to TRBJ1-1; TRBD1 agrees at 9 bases. This CDR3 has 16 amino acids. Trimming at V came to 5 bases and at J to 5 bases, leaving 12 bases not matched to a gene. Looked up from germline, CDR1 is MNHEY and CDR2 is SVGAGI. DNA for the CDR3: TGTGCCAGCAGTCACGGCCCGGGACAGGGAAGGACTGAAGCTTTCTTT. As protein: CASSHGPGQGRTEAFF.

Written as DNA, the CDR3 is TGTGCCAGCAGAATCGGACAGGGTAGTTACGGGGAGCTGTTTTTT. It is translated as CASRIGQGSYGELFF. The J gene is TRBJ2-2, the V gene TRBV2; 8 bases align to TRBD1. The CDR3 has 15 residues. Germline trimming cut 6 bases from V and 7 bases from J; bases unmatched to any gene: 10. Germline lookup yields CDR1 SNHLY and CDR2 FYNNEI.

The chain uses TRBV28 and TRBJ2-1; D is unclear. Trimming left V 6 bases short and J 9 bases short, with 18 bases between. Germline CDR1 is MDHEN and CDR2 is SYDVKM. The CDR3 loop spans 14 amino acids. In DNA, the CDR3 is TGTGCCAGCAGCCCCCTGGGGAAGAGGAGTGAGCAGTTCTTC. It translates to CASSPLGKRSEQFF.

This clonotype was recorded a few times. The CDR3 DNA follows: TGCAGTGCTAGAGGGGGAGGTGTTAATTCACCCCTCCACTTT. It yields the protein CSARGGGVNSPLHF. The chain is built from TRBV20-1 and TRBJ1-6; D is uncertain. In germline, CDR1 is DFQATT, CDR2 SNEGSKA (reference sequence). The CDR3 is made up of 14 amino acids. V shed 1 base and J shed 6 bases, with 10 bases lying between them.

Points on this clonotype: A much larger clone lies one base from this, so it may be a read error. This chain links TRBV7-6 with TRBJ2-3, with unresolved D. The germline V and J ends were trimmed by 1 base and 7 bases, with 6 bases remaining between them. Germline V CDR1 and CDR2: SGHVS, FNYEAQ. The CDR3 consists of 12 residues. CDR3 region: CASSLEVHTQYF. Written as DNA, the CDR3 is TGTGCCAGCAGCTTAGAGGTTCATACGCAGTATTTT.

Ten or more counts support this clonotype. The rearrangement joins TRBV20-1 to TRBJ2-5; D ambiguous. Germline-derived CDR1 and CDR2 are DFQATT and SNEGSKA (reference sequence). The CDR3 contains 14 residues. V was pared by 8 bases and J by 2 bases, with 18 bases between. CDR3 in amino acids: CSTPHAPRQETQYF. CDR3 in DNA: TGCAGTACTCCCCACGCTCCCCGTCAAGAGACCCAGTACTTC.

This clonotype was seen many times. The V gene is TRBV20-1, the J gene TRBJ1-5; D not resolved. CDR1 DFQATT and CDR2 SNEGSKA come from the germline V gene (reference sequence). The CDR3 runs 13 residues. Trimming took off 3 bases at V and 0 bases at J, with 6 bases between the two ends. CDR3 amino acids: CSASPDSNQPQHF. In nucleotides, the CDR3 is TGCAGTGCTAGTCCGGATAGCAATCAGCCCCAGCATTTT.

This clonotype has only a few counts. The chain combines TRBV6-1 with TRBJ1-1; no clear D. Germline V lookup: CDR1 MNHNS, CDR2 SASEGT. The CDR3 totals 16 residues. Trimming cost V 1 base and J 1 base, with 13 bases left between them. The CDR3 nucleotides read TGTGCCAGCAGTGAAGGTGGGTGGTATTGGAACACTGAAGCTTTCTTT. Translation gives CASSEGGWYWNTEAFF.

This clonotype occurred many times. The chain uses TRBV4-2 and TRBJ2-2, with 12 nucleotides matching TRBD2. Looked up from germline, CDR1 is LGHNA and CDR2 is YNFKEQ. This CDR3 has 16 amino acids. J gave up 3 bases and V 4 bases, and 3 bases lay outside the gene matches. For the CDR3, the DNA is TGTGCCAGCAGCCCTAGACTAGCGGGAGACACCGGGGAGCTGTTTTTT. Amino acids: CASSPRLAGDTGELFF.

This clonotype has ten or more counts. V and J are TRBV5-6 and TRBJ2-1; 16 positions match TRBD2. The V and J ends lost 5 bases and 6 bases, in that order; junction bases with no gene match: 11. Per the germline V gene, CDR1 is SGHDT and CDR2 is YYEEEE. This CDR3 region has 18 residues. CDR3 loop: CASSPGTSGGAFGNEQFF. The CDR3 DNA is TGTGCCAGCAGTCCCGGGACTAGCGGGGGGGCCTTCGGCAATGAGCAGTTCTTC.

The chain is built from TRBV5-4 and TRBJ1-1, with a possible D match to TRBD1 (5 bases). This CDR3 comprises 14 residues. V lost 1 base to trimming and J lost 3 bases, with 10 bases between them. CDR1 and CDR2 (germline): SGHNT, YYREEE (reference sequence). The CDR3 DNA reads TGTGCCAGCAGCTTGTCGGGACGGGACACTGAAGCTTTCTTT. Its protein product is CASSLSGRDTEAFF.

The chain joins TRBV5-1 to TRBJ2-3, with TRBD2 matching over 11 bases. V gave up 3 bases and J gave up 4 bases; unmatched junction bases: 10. The CDR3 spans 17 residues. Per germline, CDR1 SGHRS and CDR2 YFSETQ. CDR3 coding DNA: TGCGCCAGCAGCTCCTACCGACTAGCGGGAAGTTCAGATACGCAGTATTTT. This gives the protein CASSSYRLAGSSDTQYF.

The table lists this clonotype with a few counts. V is TRBV20-1 and J is TRBJ1-1, with a weak D call TRBD1 (5 bases). Per the germline V gene, CDR1 is DFQATT and CDR2 is SNEGSKA (reference sequence). This CDR3 has 14 residues. V gave up 4 bases and J gave up 6 bases, with 18 bases separating them. In DNA, the CDR3 is TGCAGTGCTATACCGGGACTCGGGACGGCTGAAGCTTTCTTT. It specifies CSAIPGLGTAEAFF.

This clonotype was observed once. Possible read error: a much larger clone is one base away. This is likely a read error, given that the CDR3 carries no conserved phenylalanine or tryptophan at its end. The chain is built from TRBV10-1 and TRBJ1-5, with TRBD1 as a possible D gene (6 bases). This CDR3 is built from 13 residues. Trimming took 6 bases from V and 7 from J, leaving 13 bases between them. Germline CDR1 is WNHNN and CDR2 is SYGVQD (reference sequence). DNA of the CDR3: TGCGCCAGCAGCGATGGACAGACCCAGCCCCAGCATTAT. It specifies CASSDGQTQPQHY.

This clonotype occurred many times. The chain combines TRBV5-1 with TRBJ2-2, with D possibly matching TRBD1 (5 bases). In germline, CDR1 is SGHRS, CDR2 YFSETQ. V was clipped by 4 bases and J by 1 base, with 8 bases between them. This CDR3 has 14 residues. For the CDR3, the DNA is TGCGCCAGCAGCCCGACAGAGAACACCGGGGAGCTGTTTTTT. Amino acid sequence: CASSPTENTGELFF.